A selection of T cell receptor beta chains follows, all from one sample in a study of cytomegalovirus exposure and HLA in healthy donors. TCRdb's copy holds only in-frame clones and misses some; the assay was immunoSEQ multiplex PCR. The sample yields around 190,000 clones, 81% seen once. Sequenced sample: PBMCs. Receptors were obtained from a man in his late teens or twenties in good health and CMV-seronegative. Each CDR3 is given without its conserved first and last residue. Fields, in order: D gene, V gene, CDR3 protein. A D gene is named only where the DNA matches it firmly.

D gene: TRBD1; V gene: TRBV5-4; CDR3 protein: ASSFPGTGTGEQY
D gene: TRBD1; V gene: TRBV6-5; CDR3 protein: ASSTDRAGTGELF
D gene: -; V gene: TRBV4-3; CDR3 protein: ASSQETGYGTEAF
D gene: -; V gene: TRBV28; CDR3 protein: ATSTLDRPEELF
D gene: -; V gene: TRBV5-1; CDR3 protein: ASSLGVDRLGEKLF
D gene: TRBD1; V gene: TRBV5-5; CDR3 protein: ASSLTPGGAYEQY
D gene: -; V gene: TRBV5-1; CDR3 protein: ASSSDRKQF
D gene: -; V gene: TRBV25-1; CDR3 protein: ASSDSRTQY
D gene: -; V gene: TRBV14; CDR3 protein: ASSTRLRAQETQY
D gene: -; V gene: TRBV2; CDR3 protein: ASSVSTRMNTEAF
D gene: TRBD1; V gene: TRBV6-5; CDR3 protein: ASSYGGQGLNTEAF
D gene: TRBD1; V gene: TRBV6-1; CDR3 protein: ASSATTGSGNTIY
D gene: -; V gene: TRBV6-5; CDR3 protein: ASRARLSRSTEAF
D gene: -; V gene: TRBV6-6; CDR3 protein: ASSYSRTSAEQY
D gene: -; V gene: TRBV6-5; CDR3 protein: ASYRSGITGELF
D gene: TRBD2; V gene: TRBV28; CDR3 protein: ASSKRGLAGGNEQY
D gene: -; V gene: TRBV9; CDR3 protein: ASSFGVWDTGELF
D gene: TRBD2; V gene: TRBV4-2; CDR3 protein: ASSQETSGGPF
D gene: TRBD2; V gene: TRBV27; CDR3 protein: ASSLFGGLAGKETQY
D gene: TRBD1; V gene: TRBV18; CDR3 protein: ASSAGQGVYNSPLH
D gene: -; V gene: TRBV21-1; CDR3 protein: ASTPFEDSNSGNTIY
D gene: -; V gene: TRBV7-9; CDR3 protein: ASSRGGAGTEAF
D gene: TRBD1; V gene: TRBV5-8; CDR3 protein: ASSFLRGRARETQY
D gene: -; V gene: TRBV4-3; CDR3 protein: ASSPSPTGSSYNEQF
D gene: -; V gene: TRBV18; CDR3 protein: ASSLTQGGDTEAF
D gene: TRBD1; V gene: TRBV5-1; CDR3 protein: ASSLEGQLGEQY
D gene: -; V gene: TRBV6-1; CDR3 protein: ASSEDSDGGYT
D gene: TRBD2; V gene: TRBV7-9; CDR3 protein: ASSLDIAGEREQF
D gene: TRBD2; V gene: TRBV19; CDR3 protein: ASSILSGGAENEQF
D gene: -; V gene: TRBV18; CDR3 protein: ASSPDSETQY
D gene: -; V gene: TRBV2; CDR3 protein: ASSDGDKDQPQH